Reported below is one TCR beta chain. This entry belongs to a study of blood T cell repertoires in COVID-19. The assay was immunoSEQ multiplex PCR, and TCRdb's table has in-frame clones only and misses some. The sample gives a few hundred thousand clones, approximately 90% of which show up once; around 1.2% is in the top ten. CDR1 is MNHEY, CDR2 SVGAGI, per germline. The CDR3 has 15 residues. Trimming removed 6 bases from V and 5 bases from J, with 16 bases in between. Sequencing was performed on PBMCs or T cells enriched from blood (not recorded which). This chain joins TRBV6-5 and TRBJ1-4; possibly TRBD1 for D (5 bases). This clonotype originated in a young woman who had recovered from COVID-19. The CDR3 region is CASSIQTVTNEKLFF. For the CDR3, the DNA is TGTGCCAGCAGCATACAGACAGTGACGAATGAAAAACTGTTTTTT.